Each of the 8 T cell receptor beta chains below was sequenced from the same sample in a study of T cell repertoires in cytomegalovirus infection. TCRdb reprocessed the reads with MiXCR, giving one entry per CDR3 protein. The profile covers some 700,000 distinct CDR3 sequences, with roughly a third appearing a single time and around 2.8% taken by the ten largest. Material: PBMCs. The source of these receptors is a human donor in good health (CMV status not recorded). Some clones in this sample may be carry-over from other donors' samples.

The chain uses TRBV30 and TRBJ1-1; no clear D gene. CDR1 GTSNPN and CDR2 SVGIG come from the germline V gene (reference sequence). Trimming left V 2 bases short and J 10 bases short, with 11 bases between. The CDR3 has 11 amino acids. Written as DNA, the CDR3 is TGTGCCTGGAGTTGGTACGAGAGAGCTTTCTTT. Encoded protein: CAWSWYERAFF.

V is TRBV20-1 and J is TRBJ2-1, with 7 positions matching TRBD2. Trimming cost V 5 bases and J 1 base; bases outside gene matches: 5. Per the germline V gene, CDR1 is DFQATT and CDR2 is SNEGSKA (reference sequence). This CDR3 region has 14 residues. DNA of the CDR3: TGCAGTGCTTCTCTAGCGGCGTCCTACAATGAGCAGTTCTTC. Protein: CSASLAASYNEQFF.

This chain uses TRBV27 with TRBJ1-3, with D unclear. Germline CDR1 and CDR2: MNHEY and SMNVEV (reference sequence). This CDR3 spans 17 amino acids. Trimming shortened V by 3 bases and J by 0 bases, and 15 bases separated the two germline ends. CDR3 sequence reads: CASSFPPLVSSGNTIYF. The CDR3 DNA reads TGTGCCAGCAGTTTCCCCCCCCTAGTGAGCTCTGGAAACACCATATATTTT.

This chain links TRBV6-1 with TRBJ1-3; D is undetermined. The V end lost 2 bases, the J end lost 5 bases, and 10 bases lay between the germline ends. The germline gives CDR1 MNHNS, CDR2 SASEGT. This CDR3 spans 14 amino acids. CDR3 nucleotide sequence: TGTGCCAGCAGTGAATCAGGTTCTCGAAACACCATATATTTT. Protein product: CASSESGSRNTIYF.

To note about this clonotype: With a much larger clone just one base away, this may be a read error. The J gene is TRBJ2-1, the V gene TRBV19; the D gene is possibly TRBD1 (5 bases). V lost 9 bases and J 5 bases, leaving 14 bases between the germline ends. Per the germline V gene, CDR1 is LNHDA and CDR2 is SQIVND (reference sequence). The CDR3 has 13 residues. The CDR3 loop reads CASPGCMDNEQFF. The CDR3 region has the DNA TGTGCCAGCCCAGGGTGCATGGACAATGAGCAGTTCTTC.

This chain links TRBV20-1 with TRBJ2-5; 7 nucleotides align to TRBD2. In germline, CDR1 is DFQATT, CDR2 SNEGSKA (reference sequence). This CDR3 has 15 residues. Trimming cost V 6 bases and J 3 bases; bases outside gene matches: 13. CDR3 in DNA: TGCAGTGCCCTCCCTTCTAGCGGAAAAAAAGAGACCCAGTACTTC. It encodes CSALPSSGKKETQYF.

The sample holds a few counts of this clonotype. The rearrangement uses TRBV6-1 and TRBJ1-5, with 7 bases fitting TRBD1. The CDR3 length is 16 residues. V trimming: 2 bases; J trimming: 2 bases; junction bases outside the gene matches: 6. Germline V gene lookup returns CDR1 MNHNS and CDR2 SASEGT. CDR3 bases: TGTGCCAGCAGTGAACTTAAGGGGGCTGGCAATCAGCCCCAGCATTTT. Protein sequence: CASSELKGAGNQPQHF.

This clonotype turned up a few times. This chain links TRBV7-9 with TRBJ2-1, with D tentatively TRBD2 (7 bases). The germline CDR1 and CDR2 sequences are SEHNR and FQNEAQ (reference sequence). Trimming took off 5 bases at V and 0 bases at J, with 14 bases between the two ends. CDR3 length: 16 amino acids. CDR3 residues: CASSGLGGSSYNEQFF. CDR3 sequence (DNA): TGTGCCAGCAGCGGACTAGGGGGGAGCTCCTACAATGAGCAGTTCTTC.